The TCR beta chain described here comes from a study of cytomegalovirus exposure and HLA in healthy donors. Overall study findings and caveats: Likely technical artifact: a cluster of highly shared sequence variants. The authors confirmed in vitro that three CMV-associated chains were specific for CMV antigens.

Healthy bone marrow donors supplied every sample. A multiplex PCR was run with 60 Vbeta primers and 13 Jbeta primers. Clones were sequenced by immunoSEQ multiplex PCR, and TCRdb holds only the in-frame ones, with some missing. The table lists 85,000 to 100,000 clones, approximately 70% of them singletons. The length of the CDR3 is 14 residues. The V end was cut by 2 bases, the J end by 5 bases, with 13 bases between. Looked up from germline, CDR1 is MNHNS and CDR2 is SASEGT. Comment on this clone: Its antigen is not identified.

What was sequenced was PBMCs. The source is a man aged 45-65 years in good health and CMV-seronegative. V usage is TRBV6-1 and J usage is TRBJ2-7; the D is unclear. The CDR3 DNA reads as TGTGCCAGCAGTGAATTCGTCGGCAGGAACGAGCAGTACGTC. Encoded protein: CASSEFVGRNEQYV.